This entry describes one TCR beta chain. Germline CDR1 SGHRS, CDR2 YFSETQ. Unmatched junction bases numbered 2, after V lost 3 bases and J lost 0 bases. The CDR3 has 14 amino acids. TCRdb keeps only in-frame clones here, not all; method: immunoSEQ multiplex PCR. Found here are about 120,000 clones, 88% of them singletons; the top ten hold approximately 10%. This sample is part of a study of T cell responses to AZD1222 COVID-19 vaccine. The chain combines TRBV5-1 with TRBJ2-5; 7 bases align to TRBD1. The material was peripheral blood, obtained on day 0 of AZD1222 vaccination. The sequence came from an adult in good health. In DNA, the CDR3 is TGCGCCAGCAGCTCACAGGGGTACCAAGAGACCCAGTACTTC. Amino acid sequence: CASSSQGYQETQYF.